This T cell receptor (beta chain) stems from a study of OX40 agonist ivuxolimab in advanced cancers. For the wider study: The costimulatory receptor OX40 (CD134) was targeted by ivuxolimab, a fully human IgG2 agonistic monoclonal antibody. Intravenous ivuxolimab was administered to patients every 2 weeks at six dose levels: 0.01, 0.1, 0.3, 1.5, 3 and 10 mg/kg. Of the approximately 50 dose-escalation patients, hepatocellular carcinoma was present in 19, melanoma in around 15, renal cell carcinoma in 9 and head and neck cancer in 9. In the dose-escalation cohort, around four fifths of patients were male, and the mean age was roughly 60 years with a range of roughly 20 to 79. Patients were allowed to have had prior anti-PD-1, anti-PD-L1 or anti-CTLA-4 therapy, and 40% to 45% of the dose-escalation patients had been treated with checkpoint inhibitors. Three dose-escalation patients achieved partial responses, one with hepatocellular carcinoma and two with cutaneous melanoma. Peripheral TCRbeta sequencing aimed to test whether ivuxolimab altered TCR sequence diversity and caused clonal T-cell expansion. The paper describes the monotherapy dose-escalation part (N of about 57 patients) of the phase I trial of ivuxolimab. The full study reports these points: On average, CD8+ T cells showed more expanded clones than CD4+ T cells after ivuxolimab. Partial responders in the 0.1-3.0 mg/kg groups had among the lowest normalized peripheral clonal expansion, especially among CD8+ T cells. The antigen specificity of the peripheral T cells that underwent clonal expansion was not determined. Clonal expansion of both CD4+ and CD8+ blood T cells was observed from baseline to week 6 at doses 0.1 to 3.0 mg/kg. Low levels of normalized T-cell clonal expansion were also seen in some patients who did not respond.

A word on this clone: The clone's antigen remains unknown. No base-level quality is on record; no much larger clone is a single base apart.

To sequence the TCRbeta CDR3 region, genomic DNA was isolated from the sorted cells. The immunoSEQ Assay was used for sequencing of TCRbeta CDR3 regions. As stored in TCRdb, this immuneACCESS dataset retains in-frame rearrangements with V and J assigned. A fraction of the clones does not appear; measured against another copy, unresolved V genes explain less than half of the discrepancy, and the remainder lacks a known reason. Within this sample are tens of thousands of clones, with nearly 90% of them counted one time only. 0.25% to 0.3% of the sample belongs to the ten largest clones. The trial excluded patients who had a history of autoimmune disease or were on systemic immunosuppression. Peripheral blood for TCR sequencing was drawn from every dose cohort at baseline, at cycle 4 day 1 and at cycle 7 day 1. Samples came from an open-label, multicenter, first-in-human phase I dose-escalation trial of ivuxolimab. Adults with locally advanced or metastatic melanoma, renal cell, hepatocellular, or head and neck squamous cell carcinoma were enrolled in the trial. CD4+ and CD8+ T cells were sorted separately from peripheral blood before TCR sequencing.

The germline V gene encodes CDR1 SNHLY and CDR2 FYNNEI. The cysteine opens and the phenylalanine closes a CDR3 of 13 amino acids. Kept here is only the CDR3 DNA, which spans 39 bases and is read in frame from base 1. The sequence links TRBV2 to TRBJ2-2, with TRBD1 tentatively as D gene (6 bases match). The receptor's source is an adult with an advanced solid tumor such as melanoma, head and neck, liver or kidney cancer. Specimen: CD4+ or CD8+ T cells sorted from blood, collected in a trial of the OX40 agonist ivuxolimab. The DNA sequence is TGTGCGTCGGACAGAGAGCACACCGGGGAGCTGTTTTTT. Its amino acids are CASDREHTGELFF.